Following are 19 T cell receptor beta chains from one sample sequenced in a study of blood T cells in healthy people across ages. Combining a sample-barcoded 5' primer with a J-beta primer mix, a second PCR ran for roughly 7 to 11 cycles. TCRdb itself ran the 5' RACE reads through MiXCR, one entry per CDR3 protein. The sample shows approximately 800,000 distinct CDR3 sequences, about 61% of them seen only once. Sequencing used blood. The receptor source for this set is a middle-aged man in good health.

This clonotype was observed a single time. This may come from a read error, since a much larger clone is one base off. The V and J genes are TRBV7-3 and TRBJ2-6, with D tentatively TRBD2 (6 bases). Germline CDR1 SGHTA, CDR2 FQGTGA. The CDR3 runs to 17 residues. V lost 2 bases to trimming and J lost 2 bases, with 13 bases between them. The CDR3 region is CASSLLALGPGANVLTF. The DNA of the CDR3 is TGTGCCAGCAGCTTACTAGCGCTGGGCCCTGGGGCCAACGTCCTGACTTTC. The complete variable domain, with remaining parts taken from reference TRBV7-3 and TRBJ2-6, reads GAGVSQTPSNKVTEKGKYVELRCDPISGHTALYWYRQSLGQGPEFLIYFQGTGAADDSGLPNDRFFAVRPEGSVSTLKIQRTERGDSAVYLCASSLLALGPGANVLTFGAGSRLTVL.

V is TRBV14 and J is TRBJ2-6; D not resolved. Germline CDR1 and CDR2: SGHDN and FVKESK. This CDR3 is 15 amino acids long. V was pared by 1 base and J by 4 bases, with 8 bases between. CDR3 in amino acids: CASSQAENGANVLTF. For the CDR3, the DNA is TGTGCCAGCAGCCAAGCGGAAAACGGGGCCAACGTCCTGACTTTC.

This clonotype was picked up a small number of times. The CDR3 reads CSAGLAGSYEQYF. CDR3 coding DNA: TGCAGCGCCGGACTAGCGGGATCCTACGAGCAGTACTTC. The chain couples TRBV29-1 to TRBJ2-7; 12 nucleotides match TRBD2. The germline gives CDR1 SQVTM, CDR2 ANQGSEA. The CDR3 has 13 residues. The V and J ends lost 7 bases and 1 base, in that order; junction bases with no gene match: 2.

The chain recombines TRBV28 with TRBJ1-5; the D gene is possibly TRBD1 (6 bases). The CDR3 loop spans 16 amino acids. CDR1 and CDR2 from the germline V gene are MDHEN and SYDVKM. The ends were cut back, 5 bases at V and 5 bases at J, with 19 bases in the middle. CDR3 amino acids: CASSTPDRVSYQPQHF. The CDR3 DNA follows: TGTGCCAGCAGTACCCCGGACAGAGTCTCTTATCAGCCCCAGCATTTT.

The V call is TRBV20-1, the J call TRBJ2-3, with D perhaps TRBD2 (5 bases). Germline V CDR1 and CDR2: DFQATT, SNEGSKA (reference sequence). V gave up 4 bases and J gave up 0 bases, with 14 bases separating them. This CDR3 comprises 15 residues. The CDR3 DNA sequence: TGCAGTGCTATCCAGAGGGTTGGCAGCACAGATACGCAGTATTTT. Translation: CSAIQRVGSTDTQYF.

The chain recombines TRBV20-1 with TRBJ2-3; 9 bases are a match to TRBD1. The CDR3 consists of 15 residues. Germline V lookup: CDR1 DFQATT, CDR2 SNEGSKA (reference sequence). V shed 3 bases and J 3 bases; nucleotides not matched to a gene: 7. CDR3 in DNA: TGCAGTGCTAGTAGGACAGGGGTTTTTACAGATACGCAGTATTTT. It yields the protein CSASRTGVFTDTQYF.

This clonotype was seen only a few times. The chain has TRBV21-1 and TRBJ2-7; the DNA was not used to check the table's D call, TRBD1. TRBV21-1 is termed a pseudogene. The CDR3 runs 20 residues. The CDR3 spells CASSIKFRSRGRGHLYEQYF. CDR3 DNA sequence: TGTGCCAGCAGCATTAAATTCCGTTCTCGAGGACGGGGACACCTGTACGAGCAGTACTTC.

This clonotype was recorded only once. The CDR3 sequence is CSVVWDGSLGTQYF. In DNA, the CDR3 is TGCAGCGTTGTTTGGGATGGCAGCCTTGGGACCCAGTACTTC. J is TRBJ2-7 and V is TRBV29-1, with D uncertain. With the DNA end fitting TRBJ2-5 better, the J assignment may be wrong. Germline CDR1 is SQVTM and CDR2 is ANQGSEA. The CDR3 is made up of 14 amino acids.

The genes are TRBV7-2 and TRBJ1-4; D uncertain. V was pared by 2 bases and J by 8 bases, with 9 bases between. The CDR3 runs to 13 residues. CDR1 SGHTA and CDR2 FQGNSA come from the germline V gene. In nucleotides, the CDR3 is TGTGCCAGCAGCTTAAGTAGTCGCGAAAAACTGTTTTTT. Its translation: CASSLSSREKLFF.

V gene TRBV20-1 combines with J gene TRBJ1-2, with TRBD1 as a possible D gene (5 bases). This CDR3 spans 13 amino acids. Trimming cost V 3 bases and J 7 bases, with 15 bases left between them. The germline gives CDR1 DFQATT, CDR2 SNEGSKA (reference sequence). The CDR3 region is CSASIWGYGGYTF. Here the CDR3 DNA reads TGCAGTGCTAGCATTTGGGGGTATGGTGGCTACACCTTC.

The rearrangement uses TRBV21-1 and TRBJ2-1; the table calls TRBD1, which could not be checked here. The end of the DNA is better explained by TRBJ2-7, so the J call may be wrong. TRBV21-1 is assigned pseudogene status. The CDR3 covers 17 residues. The CDR3 region is CASSTGTGKFSYNEQYF. Written as DNA, the CDR3 is TGTGCCAGCAGCACTGGGACAGGGAAGTTCTCCTACAATGAGCAGTACTTC.

This clonotype was seen repeatedly, ten times or more. V usage is TRBV12-3 or TRBV12-4 and J usage is TRBJ2-5; no reliable D call. V was pared by 5 bases and J by 5 bases, with 12 bases between. The CDR3 contains 13 residues. Here the CDR3 reads CASSGLAWETQYF. CDR3 nucleotide sequence: TGTGCCAGCAGTGGGTTGGCATGGGAGACCCAGTACTTC.

The sample holds a few counts of this clonotype. The genes are TRBV5-1 and TRBJ2-1; TRBD1 matches 7 bases. The V gene end was trimmed by 1 base and the J gene end by 6 bases; junction bases not matched to a gene: 4. CDR3 length equals 14 residues. Looked up from germline, CDR1 is SGHRS and CDR2 is YFSETQ. The CDR3 DNA sequence: TGCGCCAGCAGCTTGACAGGGGCAGGCAATGAGCAGTTCTTC. Translating gives CASSLTGAGNEQFF.

This chain links TRBV20-1 with TRBJ2-3; TRBD2 matches at 9 bases. V gave up 6 bases and J gave up 6 bases; unmatched junction bases: 13. The germline gives CDR1 DFQATT, CDR2 SNEGSKA (reference sequence). CDR3 length: 15 amino acids. CDR3 bases: TGCAGTGCCCCTTATGCGGGAGGGTTAGGGGATACGCAGTATTTT. This gives the protein CSAPYAGGLGDTQYF.

This clonotype has a handful of counts. The chain has TRBV10-3 and TRBJ1-2; D unresolved. V lost 4 bases, J lost 5 bases, and 14 bases lay in between. Germline lookup yields CDR1 ENHRY and CDR2 SYGVKD. The CDR3 extends over 14 amino acids. The CDR3 loop reads CAISVVADGYGYTF. For the CDR3, the DNA is TGTGCCATCAGTGTTGTGGCAGATGGGTATGGCTACACCTTC.

The genes are TRBV5-1 and TRBJ2-1; 9 bases map to TRBD2. This CDR3 contains 17 residues. CDR1 is SGHRS and CDR2 is YFSETQ in the germline V gene. The J segment lost 0 bases and the V segment lost 4 bases, leaving 8 bases of the junction unmatched. The CDR3 coding sequence is TGCGCCAGCAGCGTCGGGGGACTAGCCTTCTCCTACAATGAGCAGTTCTTC. Its protein product is CASSVGGLAFSYNEQFF.

CDR3 loop: CASSYSRVRNQPQHF. The DNA for the CDR3 is TGTGCCAGCAGTTACTCGAGGGTACGCAATCAGCCCCAGCATTTT. The chain is built from TRBV6-6 and TRBJ1-5; D remains unclear. This CDR3 is built from 15 residues. Trimming removed 0 bases from V and 2 bases from J, with 8 bases in between. Germline V CDR1 and CDR2: MNHNY, SVGAGI (reference sequence).

This clonotype was observed a handful of times. V and J are TRBV20-1 and TRBJ1-6; 7 bases fit TRBD1. This CDR3 spans 15 amino acids. Germline V lookup: CDR1 DFQATT, CDR2 SNEGSKA (reference sequence). Trimming cost V 5 bases and J 5 bases; bases outside gene matches: 9. CDR3 bases: TGCAGTGCTGACCCCTCCGGGACAGATAATTCACCCCTCCACTTT. It yields the protein CSADPSGTDNSPLHF.

The chain couples TRBV20-1 to TRBJ2-1; D uncertain. The CDR3 runs to 10 residues. Germline V gives CDR1 DFQATT, CDR2 SNEGSKA (reference sequence). The CDR3 DNA reads TGCAGCGCCGGTTACAATGAGCAGTTCTTC. Its protein product is CSAGYNEQFF.